Here is one T cell receptor beta chain with its context. Its antigen is not identified. This entry is derived from a study of cytomegalovirus exposure and HLA in healthy donors. Primers included in the PCR were 60 Vbeta and 13 Jbeta primers. Produced via immunoSEQ multiplex PCR; TCRdb's table is partial and in-frame only. Among over 100,000 clones, approximately 87% were seen once, and the ten largest hold 4% to 6.5%. General study findings and limits: It was approximately 170 TCR beta chains that were listed as cytomegalovirus-associated.

CDR1 is SNHLY and CDR2 is FYNNEI in the germline V gene. Trimming took 7 bases from V and 2 from J; bases not matched to a gene: 4. This CDR3 spans 13 amino acids. Material: PBMCs. This chain connects TRBV2 to TRBJ2-5, with TRBD1 identical over 7 bases. This receptor was taken from a woman in her twenties or thirties in good health and CMV-seronegative. The CDR3 DNA reads as TGTGCCAGCAATTGGGGACAGCAAGAGACCCAGTACTTC. Protein product: CASNWGQQETQYF.